The clone carrying this T cell receptor beta chain was recorded a few times. Antigen specificity is unknown. This sample was taken from a study of persistence of HIV-infected CD4 T cells. This was the immunoSEQ version 4 assay in survey mode. Only in-frame clones appear in the TCRdb table, and some are missing; sequencing was by immunoSEQ multiplex PCR. The sample lists tens of thousands of clones, 82% occurring once. In germline, CDR1 is SGHNT, CDR2 YENEEA. CDR3 size: 17 residues. V was trimmed by 2 bases and J by 5 bases, leaving 16 bases between them. The stimulus was lysate of CMV-infected fibroblasts, approximately 9.7 ug/mL. Sorted nonresponding memory CD4+ T cells were CD40L-negative, CD69-negative, CD45RO-high.

The chain has TRBV11-3 and TRBJ2-6, with TRBD2 as a possible D gene (6 bases). This specimen was CD4+ T cells sorted from PBMCs after roughly 18-hour stimulation, taken from a patient who received antiretroviral therapy. The receptor was isolated from an adult woman with HIV who was CMV-seropositive. The CDR3 region is CASSLPLGLRRANVLTF. DNA for the CDR3: TGTGCCAGCAGCTTACCCCTGGGACTGAGGAGGGCCAACGTCCTGACTTTC.